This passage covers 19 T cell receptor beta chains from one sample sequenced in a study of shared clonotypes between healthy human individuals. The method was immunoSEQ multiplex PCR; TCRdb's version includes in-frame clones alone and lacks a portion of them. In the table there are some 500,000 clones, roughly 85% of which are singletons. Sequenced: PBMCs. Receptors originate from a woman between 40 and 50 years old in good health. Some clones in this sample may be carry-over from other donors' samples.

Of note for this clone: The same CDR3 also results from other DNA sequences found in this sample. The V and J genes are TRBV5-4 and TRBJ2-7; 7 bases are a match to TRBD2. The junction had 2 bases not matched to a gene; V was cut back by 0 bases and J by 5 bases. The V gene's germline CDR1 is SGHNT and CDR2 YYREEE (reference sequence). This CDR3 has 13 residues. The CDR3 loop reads CASSLAGTNEQYF. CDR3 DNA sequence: TGTGCCAGCAGCTTGGCCGGGACTAACGAGCAGTACTTC.

CDR3 sequence (DNA): TGTGCCAGCAGTTACTCGGGACTCACCTACTACGAGCAGTACTTC. This gives the protein CASSYSGLTYYEQYF. The genes are TRBV6-6 and TRBJ2-7; weak D call: TRBD2 (6 bases). The V end was cut by 0 bases, the J end by 3 bases, with 12 bases between. There are 15 residues in the CDR3. CDR1 and CDR2 (germline): MNHNY, SVGAGI (reference sequence).

In DNA, the CDR3 is TGTGCCAGCAGCGGACAGGGGGCCGGCAATCAGCCCCAGCATTTT. The encoded protein is CASSGQGAGNQPQHF. This chain joins TRBV9 and TRBJ1-5, with 10 bases identical to TRBD1. The V gene's germline CDR1 is SGDLS and CDR2 YYNGEE. The junction had 2 bases not matched to a gene; V was cut back by 3 bases and J by 2 bases. The CDR3 has 15 residues. The full variable domain, with the rest looked up from reference TRBV9 and TRBJ1-5, is DSGVTQTPKHLITATGQRVTLRCSPRSGDLSVYWYQQSLDQGLQFLIQYYNGEERAKGNILERFSAQQFPDLHSELNLSSLELGDSALYFCASSGQGAGNQPQHFGDGTRLSIL.

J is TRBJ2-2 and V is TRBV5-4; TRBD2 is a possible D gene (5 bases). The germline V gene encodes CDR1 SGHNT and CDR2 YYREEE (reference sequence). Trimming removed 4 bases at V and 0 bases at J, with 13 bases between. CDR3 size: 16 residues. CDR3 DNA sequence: TGTGCCAGCAGCCGAACGCTAGCCCCGAACACCGGGGAGCTGTTTTTT. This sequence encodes CASSRTLAPNTGELFF.

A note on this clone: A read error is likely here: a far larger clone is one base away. In DNA form, the CDR3 reads TGTGCCAGCCTCGATTTCCCCGGGACGGGAAAAGGCTACACCTTC. It translates to CASLDFPGTGKGYTF. The chain recombines TRBV28 with TRBJ1-2, with a tentative D call TRBD1 (5 bases). The germline V and J ends were trimmed by 8 bases and 8 bases, with 24 bases remaining between them. CDR1 is MDHEN, CDR2 SYDVKM, per germline. The CDR3 is 15 amino acids.

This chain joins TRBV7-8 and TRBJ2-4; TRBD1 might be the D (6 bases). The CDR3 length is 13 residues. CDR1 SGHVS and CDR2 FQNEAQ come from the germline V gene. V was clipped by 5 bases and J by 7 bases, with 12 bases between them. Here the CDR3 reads CASSNDRSNIQYF. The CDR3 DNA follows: TGTGCCAGCAGCAACGACAGGTCCAACATTCAGTACTTC.

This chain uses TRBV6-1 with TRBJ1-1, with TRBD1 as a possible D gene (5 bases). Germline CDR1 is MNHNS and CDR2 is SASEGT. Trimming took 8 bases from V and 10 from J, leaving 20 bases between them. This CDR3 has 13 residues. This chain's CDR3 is CASHTTGGSGAFF. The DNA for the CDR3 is TGTGCCAGCCACACCACGGGGGGATCCGGAGCTTTCTTT.

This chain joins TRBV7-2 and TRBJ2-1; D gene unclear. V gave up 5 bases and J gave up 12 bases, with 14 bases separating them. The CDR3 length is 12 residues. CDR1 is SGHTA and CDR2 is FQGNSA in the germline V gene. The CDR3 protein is CASSTPSGAQFF. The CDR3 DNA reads TGTGCCAGCAGCACGCCCAGTGGTGCGCAGTTCTTC.

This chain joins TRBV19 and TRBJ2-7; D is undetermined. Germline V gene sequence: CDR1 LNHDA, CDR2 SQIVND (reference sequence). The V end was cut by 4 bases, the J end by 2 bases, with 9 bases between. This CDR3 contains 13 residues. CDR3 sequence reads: CASSTATPYEQYF. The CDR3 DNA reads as TGTGCCAGTAGTACAGCGACGCCCTACGAGCAGTACTTC.

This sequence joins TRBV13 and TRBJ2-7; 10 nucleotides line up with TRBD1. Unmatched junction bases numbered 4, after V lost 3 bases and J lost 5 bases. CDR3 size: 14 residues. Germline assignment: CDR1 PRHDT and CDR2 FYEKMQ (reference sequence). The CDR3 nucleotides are TGTGCCAGCAGCTTGGGACAGGGGTGGGACGAGCAGTACTTC. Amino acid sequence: CASSLGQGWDEQYF.

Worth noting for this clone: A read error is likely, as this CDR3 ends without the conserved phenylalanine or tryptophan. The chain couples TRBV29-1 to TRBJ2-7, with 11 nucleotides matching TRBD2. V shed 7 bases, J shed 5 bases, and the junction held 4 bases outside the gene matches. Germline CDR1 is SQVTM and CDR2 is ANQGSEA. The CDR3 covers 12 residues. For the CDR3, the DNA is TGCAGCGCCGCTAGCGGGAGGAACGAGCAGTACCTC. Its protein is CSAASGRNEQYL.

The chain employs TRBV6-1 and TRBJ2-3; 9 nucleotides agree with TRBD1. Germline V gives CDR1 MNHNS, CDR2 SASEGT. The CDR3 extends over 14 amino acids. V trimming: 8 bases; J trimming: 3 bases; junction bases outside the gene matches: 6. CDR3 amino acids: CASLDRGETDTQYF. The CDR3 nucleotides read TGTGCCAGCCTAGACAGGGGGGAGACAGATACGCAGTATTTT.

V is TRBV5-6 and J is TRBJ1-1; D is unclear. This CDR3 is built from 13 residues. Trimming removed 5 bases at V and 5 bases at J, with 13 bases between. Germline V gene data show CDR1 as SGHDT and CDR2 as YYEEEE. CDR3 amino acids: CASRILTGTEAFF. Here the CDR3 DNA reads TGTGCCAGCAGGATACTTACGGGGACTGAAGCTTTCTTT.

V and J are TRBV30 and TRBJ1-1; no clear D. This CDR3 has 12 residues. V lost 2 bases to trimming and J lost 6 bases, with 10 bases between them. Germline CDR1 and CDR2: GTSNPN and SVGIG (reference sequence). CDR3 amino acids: CAWSKGGPEAFF. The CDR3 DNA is TGTGCCTGGAGTAAGGGAGGCCCTGAAGCTTTCTTT.

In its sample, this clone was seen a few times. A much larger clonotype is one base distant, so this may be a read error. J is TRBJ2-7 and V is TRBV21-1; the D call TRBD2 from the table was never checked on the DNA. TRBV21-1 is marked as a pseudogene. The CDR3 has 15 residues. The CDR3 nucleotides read TGTGCCAGCAGCATTGGGACTAGCGGGAGCTACGAGCAGTACTTC. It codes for CASSIGTSGSYEQYF.

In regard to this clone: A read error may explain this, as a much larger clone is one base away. CDR3 in amino acids: CATSPNTGELFF. The CDR3 nucleotides read TGTGCCACCAGCCCCAACACCGGGGAGCTGTTTTTT. The V and J genes are TRBV15 and TRBJ2-2; D not resolved. The CDR3 covers 12 residues. The V end was cut by 5 bases, the J end by 2 bases, with 3 bases between. Germline V gene lookup returns CDR1 LNHNV and CDR2 YYDKDF (reference sequence).

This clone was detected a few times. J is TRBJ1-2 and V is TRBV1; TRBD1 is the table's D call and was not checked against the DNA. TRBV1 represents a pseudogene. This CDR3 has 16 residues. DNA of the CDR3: TGCACCAGCAGCCAGGGTGCAGGGGGAAACGAGCATGGCTACACCTTC. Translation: CTSSQGAGGNEHGYTF.

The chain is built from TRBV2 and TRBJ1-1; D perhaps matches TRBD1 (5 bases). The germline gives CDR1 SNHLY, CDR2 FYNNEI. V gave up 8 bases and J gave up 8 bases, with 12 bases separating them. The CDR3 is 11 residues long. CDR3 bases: TGTGCCAGCGTAGGGAACAGGGAAGCTTTCTTT. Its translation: CASVGNREAFF. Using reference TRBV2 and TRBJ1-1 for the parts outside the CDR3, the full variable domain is EPEVTQTPSHQVTQMGQEVILRCVPISNHLYFYWYRQILGQKVEFLVSFYNNEISEKSEIFDDQFSVERPDGSNFTLKIRSTKLEDSAMYFCASVGNREAFFGQGTRLTVV.

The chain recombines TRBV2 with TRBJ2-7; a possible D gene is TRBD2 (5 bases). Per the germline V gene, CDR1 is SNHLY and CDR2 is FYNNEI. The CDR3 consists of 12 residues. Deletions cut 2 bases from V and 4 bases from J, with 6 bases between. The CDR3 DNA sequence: TGTGCCAGCAGTGAAACTAGATACGAGCAGTACTTC. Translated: CASSETRYEQYF.